The clone carrying this TCR beta chain came up many times. Through MiXCR, TCRdb re-clonotyped the PCR reads. The data hold around 89,000 clones, with 15% observed a single time. These data are taken from a study of metastatic and nonmetastatic thyroid tumors. No patient had received any treatment before thyroid surgery. The clonotype comes from a female donor with papillary thyroid cancer or a benign thyroid nodule (not recorded which). Some clones in this sample may be carry-over from other donors' samples. Input material: blood.

The CDR3 here is CSVALQQWMNTEAFF. As DNA, the CDR3 is TGCAGCGTCGCCTTACAACAGTGGATGAACACTGAAGCTTTCTTT. The chain employs TRBV29-1 and TRBJ1-1, with D uncertain. V was shortened by 6 bases and J by 0 bases, with 17 bases between the two germline ends. The CDR3 is 15 residues long. Germline CDR1 is SQVTM and CDR2 is ANQGSEA.